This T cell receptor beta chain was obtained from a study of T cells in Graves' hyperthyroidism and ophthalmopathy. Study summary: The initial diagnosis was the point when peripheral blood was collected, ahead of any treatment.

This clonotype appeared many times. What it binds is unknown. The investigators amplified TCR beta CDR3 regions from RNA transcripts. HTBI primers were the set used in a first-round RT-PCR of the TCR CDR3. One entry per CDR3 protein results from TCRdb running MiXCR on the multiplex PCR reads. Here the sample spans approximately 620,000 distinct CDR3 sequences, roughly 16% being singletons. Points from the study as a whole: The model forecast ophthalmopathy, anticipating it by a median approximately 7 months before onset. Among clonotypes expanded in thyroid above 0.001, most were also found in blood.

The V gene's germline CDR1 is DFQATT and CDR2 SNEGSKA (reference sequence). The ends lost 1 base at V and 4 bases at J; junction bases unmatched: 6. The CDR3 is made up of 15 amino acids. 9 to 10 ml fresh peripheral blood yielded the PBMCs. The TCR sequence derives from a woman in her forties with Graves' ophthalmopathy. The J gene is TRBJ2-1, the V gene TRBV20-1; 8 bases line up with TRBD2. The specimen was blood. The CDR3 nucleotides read TGCAGTGCTAGAGGACTTAGCGGGATTTACAATGAGCAGTTCTTC. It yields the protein CSARGLSGIYNEQFF.